The present T cell receptor beta chain was sequenced within a study of OX40 agonist ivuxolimab in advanced cancers. Study background: Past anti-PD-1, anti-PD-L1 or anti-CTLA-4 therapy was accepted, and around 40% had received some. The study reported partial responses in three patients: one hepatocellular carcinoma, two cutaneous melanoma.

Study-level results: At 0.1 to 3.0 mg/kg and by week 6, clonal expansion occurred in CD4+ and CD8+ blood T cells.

Measured with immunoSEQ multiplex PCR; TCRdb has only the in-frame clones, and not every one. The sample yields 90,000 to 100,000 clones, 90% seen once. Comments on this clone: Its antigen is unknown. Distinct nucleotide sequences in the sample also encode this CDR3.

This CDR3 is 12 amino acids long. Per germline, CDR1 SNHLY and CDR2 FYNNEI. V was pared by 6 bases and J by 1 base, with 6 bases between. This chain uses TRBV2 with TRBJ1-1; a weak D match, TRBD1 (5 bases). The sequences come from CD4+ or CD8+ T cells sorted from blood, collected in a trial of the OX40 agonist ivuxolimab. The sequence was obtained from an adult with an advanced solid tumor such as melanoma, head and neck, liver or kidney cancer. The CDR3 region is CASRRGNTEAFF. CDR3 bases: TGTGCCAGCAGAAGGGGGAACACTGAAGCTTTCTTT.